The T cell receptor beta chain described here comes from a study of beta chain features in type 1 diabetes. As for the study in general: The examined sorted cells totaled over 85,000,000 across samples.

Concerning this clone: The antigen is not known.

Overall study findings and caveats: All four CD4+ subsets from Type 1 diabetes patients carried moderately but significantly shorter TCRB CDR3s. It was among patients, rather than healthy donors, that naive, central memory and Treg TCRB repertoires appeared more similar.

CDR1 is LNHNV and CDR2 is YYDKDF in the germline V gene (reference sequence). This CDR3 is built from 12 residues. V was pared by 0 bases and J by 12 bases, with 9 bases between. Via CD45RO/CCR7/CD25/CD127/CD95/CD27, cells of the CD4+ naive, central memory, regulatory and stem cell-like memory subsets were sorted. Expressed TCRB transcripts got sequenced, as all isolated RNA was reverse transcribed. TCRdb's copy holds only in-frame clones and misses some; the assay was immunoSEQ multiplex PCR. Of roughly 220,000 clones listed, 16% are singletons. The sequenced sample consisted of naive CD4+ T cells from blood. The rearrangement links TRBV15 to TRBJ2-1; no reliable D call. The source is a young man with type 1 diabetes. The CDR3 DNA reads as TGTGCCACCAGCAGAGATCGGATGGGGCAGTTCTTC. The encoded protein is CATSRDRMGQFF.